Each of the 7 T cell receptor beta chains below was sequenced from the same sample in a study of blood T cell repertoires in COVID-19. This table comes from immunoSEQ multiplex PCR, and its TCRdb copy is limited to in-frame clones, with some not included. The data show around 100,000 clones, 75% to 90% seen once. The sequenced material came from peripheral blood. All receptors come from a woman aged 55-75 years with COVID-19, enrolled during active disease.

J is TRBJ1-5 and V is TRBV19, with D unresolved. This CDR3 is 14 amino acids long. Germline V gene lookup returns CDR1 LNHDA and CDR2 SQIVND (reference sequence). V was pared by 0 bases and J by 6 bases, with 9 bases between. CDR3: CASSIDREFQPQHF. As DNA, the CDR3 is TGTGCCAGTAGTATAGATCGGGAGTTTCAGCCCCAGCATTTT.

This clone occurred once. The chain joins TRBV3-1 (or the pseudogene TRBV3-2) to TRBJ2-3; no reliable D call. The germline CDR1 and CDR2 sequences are LGHDT and YNNKEL (reference sequence). The CDR3 covers 11 residues. V was trimmed by 1 base and J by 9 bases, leaving 5 bases between them. Written as DNA, the CDR3 is TGTGCCAGCAGCCAAGGTGTAACGCAGTATTTT. Translation: CASSQGVTQYF.

This clone was observed once. The V call is TRBV6-5, the J call TRBJ1-1; no firm D call. Trimming stripped 4 bases from V and 0 bases from J, with 12 bases between. CDR3 length equals 15 residues. The germline V gene has CDR1 MNHEY and CDR2 SVGAGI. The CDR3 coding sequence is TGTGCCAGCAGTTCCCGCGGGCGGTTGAACACTGAAGCTTTCTTT. This gives the protein CASSSRGRLNTEAFF.

This clone was found once. The rearrangement joins TRBV5-1 to TRBJ1-3, with a weak D call TRBD1 (6 bases). CDR1 and CDR2 from the germline V gene are SGHRS and YFSETQ. The V end was cut by 0 bases, the J end by 4 bases, with 11 bases between. The CDR3 has 15 residues. The CDR3: CASSLAQGGGNTIYF. CDR3 nucleotide sequence: TGCGCCAGCAGCTTGGCACAGGGTGGAGGAAACACCATATATTTT.

J is TRBJ2-2 and V is TRBV5-4; 7 positions match TRBD2. V was clipped by 4 bases and J by 6 bases; unmatched bases: 6. CDR1 SGHNT and CDR2 YYREEE come from the germline V gene (reference sequence). The CDR3 loop spans 14 amino acids. The CDR3 nucleotides are TGTGCCAGCAGCCCGCGAAGCGGGGCCGGGGAGCTGTTTTTT. Protein sequence: CASSPRSGAGELFF. Full variable domain (missing parts from reference TRBV5-4 and TRBJ2-2): ETGVTQSPTHLIKTRGQQVTLRCSSQSGHNTVSWYQQALGQGPQFIFQYYREEENGRGNFPPRFSGLQFPNYSSELNVNALELDDSALYLCASSPRSGAGELFFGEGSRLTVL.

This chain uses TRBV6-2 or TRBV6-3 with TRBJ1-1; D ambiguous. The germline gives CDR1 MNHEY, CDR2 SVGEGT. The V and J ends lost 0 bases and 3 bases respectively, with 14 bases between them. The CDR3 runs to 16 residues. In DNA, the CDR3 is TGTGCCAGCAGTTACTCGTCGGTAACCTTGGACACTGAAGCTTTCTTT. Amino acid sequence: CASSYSSVTLDTEAFF.

The chain carries TRBV4-2 and TRBJ1-6; D is possibly TRBD1 (6 bases). This CDR3 is 16 amino acids long. In germline, CDR1 is LGHNA, CDR2 YNFKEQ. Trimming left V 3 bases short and J 4 bases short, with 13 bases between. Written as DNA, the CDR3 is TGTGCCAGCAGCCAGGGGGGGGCCCAATATAATTCACCCCTCCACTTT. Translated: CASSQGGAQYNSPLHF.